Listed here is a single T cell receptor (beta chain). This specimen comes from a study of blood T cells in healthy people across ages. Next came a second PCR, run for about 7 to 12 cycles, which used a sample-barcoded 5' primer along with a J-beta primer mix. TCRdb ran MiXCR on the 5' RACE reads and lists one entry per CDR3 protein. The sample records 650,000 to 1,000,000 distinct CDR3 sequences, about 37% being singletons. Losses at the gene ends were 5 bases for V and 3 bases for J; bases not matched to a gene: 10. There are 16 residues in the CDR3. Germline lookup yields CDR1 SEHNR and CDR2 FQNEAQ (reference sequence).

The sequencing input was blood. The origin of this receptor is a young man in good health. The chain uses TRBV7-9 and TRBJ2-5, with 9 nucleotides matching TRBD2. CDR3 sequence reads: CASSTLETSGKETQYF. As DNA, the CDR3 is TGTGCCAGCAGCACCCTGGAGACTAGCGGAAAAGAGACCCAGTACTTC.